Each of the 5 T cell receptor beta chains below was sequenced from the same sample in a study of CD8+ T cells in alopecia areata. RNA extraction and reverse transcription yielded cDNA as sequencing template. Here immunoSEQ multiplex PCR was the method, and the copy in TCRdb shows in-frame clones only, minus some. The repertoire consists of 110,000 or so clones, with roughly 68% occurring once and the leading ten covering 2.8%. Sequencing was performed on CD4+ T cells sorted from blood. The receptors derive from a human donor in good health.

V is TRBV30 and J is TRBJ2-5; 7 nucleotides match TRBD2. The CDR3 has 14 amino acids. V lost 3 bases to trimming and J lost 1 base; unmatched junction nucleotides: 5. From germline, CDR1 is GTSNPN and CDR2 SVGIG (reference sequence). The DNA for the CDR3 is TGTGCCTGGAGCTCCGGGACTATCCAAGAGACCCAGTACTTC. Translated, it gives CAWSSGTIQETQYF.

The chain combines TRBV7-6 with TRBJ1-1; D may be TRBD1 (6 bases). This CDR3 contains 13 residues. Germline CDR1 reads SGHVS; CDR2 reads FNYEAQ. V lost 5 bases, J lost 0 bases, and 7 bases lay in between. CDR3: CASSAGVNTEAFF. DNA of the CDR3: TGTGCCAGCAGCGCAGGGGTGAACACTGAAGCTTTCTTT.

V gene TRBV29-1 combines with J gene TRBJ2-5, with D unresolved. The germline V gene encodes CDR1 SQVTM and CDR2 ANQGSEA. The V end was cut by 6 bases, the J end by 4 bases, with 15 bases between. The CDR3 contains 13 residues. CDR3 in amino acids: CSVVMWVAETQYF. Written as DNA, the CDR3 is TGCAGCGTCGTGATGTGGGTGGCAGAGACCCAGTACTTC.

On this clone: This sample also contains other DNA sequences that code for the same CDR3. The V and J genes are TRBV29-1 and TRBJ1-2; D unresolved. The V gene's germline CDR1 is SQVTM and CDR2 ANQGSEA. V lost 4 bases to trimming and J lost 4 bases, with 7 bases between them. The CDR3 contains 11 residues. The CDR3 sequence: CSVGGLYGYTF. DNA of the CDR3: TGCAGCGTTGGGGGTCTCTATGGCTACACCTTC.

In this sample, this clone turned up a few times. This chain connects TRBV25-1 to TRBJ2-2; the D gene could be TRBD1 or TRBD2 (5 bases each). From germline, CDR1 is MGHDK and CDR2 SYGVNS. CDR3 length equals 16 residues. V was shortened by 4 bases and J by 0 bases, with 12 bases between the two germline ends. CDR3 DNA sequence: TGTGCCAGCAGTGCTTCGGGGCTCGCGAACACCGGGGAGCTGTTTTTT. This translates into CASSASGLANTGELFF.